This T cell receptor beta chain was sequenced in a study of metastatic and nonmetastatic thyroid tumors. TCRdb re-analyzed the PCR reads using MiXCR. The table lists 45,000 or so clones, roughly 4% of them singletons. There were no patients who had received any treatment before thyroid surgery. In its sample, this clone was seen a few times. The CDR3 sequence is 13 residues long. Trimming took 7 bases from V and 2 from J, leaving 9 bases between them. Material for sequencing was blood. This sequence joins TRBV12-3 or TRBV12-4 and TRBJ1-5, with D maybe TRBD1 (5 bases). This receptor was identified in a female donor with papillary thyroid cancer or a benign thyroid nodule (not recorded which). Some clones in this sample may be carry-over from other donors' samples. CDR3 in amino acids: CASTATGNQPQHF. The CDR3 DNA is TGTGCCAGCACCGCGACAGGCAATCAGCCCCAGCATTTT.